The 30 T cell receptor beta chains below come from one sample, sequenced in a study of cytomegalovirus exposure and HLA in healthy donors. Both 60 Vbeta primers and 13 Jbeta primers went into the PCR. Sequencing was performed with immunoSEQ multiplex PCR; in TCRdb, only in-frame clones are kept and a portion is missing. The repertoire table contains about 170,000 clones. The sequenced sample was PBMCs. Receptors were obtained from a woman under 30 in good health and CMV-seropositive.

The J gene is TRBJ2-1, the V gene TRBV29-1; maybe TRBD1 (5 bases). Germline V lookup: CDR1 SQVTM, CDR2 ANQGSEA. The ends were cut back, 1 base at V and 9 bases at J, with 10 bases in the middle. The CDR3 is made up of 12 amino acids. As DNA, the CDR3 is TGCAGCGTTGAAGCCAGGGCGGTTGAGCAGTTCTTC. This encodes CSVEARAVEQFF.

The chain recombines TRBV7-2 with TRBJ2-7; 12 nucleotides align to TRBD1. This CDR3 spans 17 amino acids. Germline V gene data show CDR1 as SGHTA and CDR2 as FQGNSA. Germline trimming cut 2 bases from V and 4 bases from J; bases unmatched to any gene: 9. CDR3 nucleotides: TGTGCCAGCAGCTTATTAGGGGGGACAGGGGGCTCTTACGAGCAGTACTTC. Protein product: CASSLLGGTGGSYEQYF.

The chain is built from TRBV4-3 and TRBJ1-5; D possibly corresponds to TRBD1 (6 bases). Germline lookup yields CDR1 LGHNA and CDR2 YSLEER. The CDR3 has 14 residues. V lost 4 bases and J lost 1, with 8 bases in between. In nucleotides, the CDR3 is TGCGCCAGCAGCCGGGACACCAGCAATCAGCCCCAGCATTTT. This encodes CASSRDTSNQPQHF.

On this clone: Since no conserved phenylalanine or tryptophan closes the CDR3, a read error is the likely cause. The chain joins TRBV30 to TRBJ1-2, with TRBD1 identical over 8 bases. V lost 1 base, J lost 7 bases, and 8 bases stayed unmatched. The CDR3 consists of 14 residues. CDR1 GTSNPN and CDR2 SVGIG come from the germline V gene (reference sequence). CDR3 in DNA: TGTGCCTGGAGTGCTCGGGACAGGCGGGGTGGCTACACCTCC. Its translation: CAWSARDRRGGYTS.

The chain has TRBV11-2 and TRBJ2-2; 13 bases align to TRBD2. Germline V gene data show CDR1 as SGHAT and CDR2 as FQNNGV. The CDR3 is 18 residues long. Unmatched junction bases numbered 6, after V lost 1 base and J lost 4 bases. CDR3 residues: CASSLVGLAGPGTGELFF. As DNA, the CDR3 is TGTGCCAGCAGCTTAGTGGGACTAGCGGGACCTGGCACCGGGGAGCTGTTTTTT.

The chain combines TRBV5-1 with TRBJ1-4; a possible D gene is TRBD1 (5 bases). Trimming shortened V by 0 bases and J by 8 bases, and 17 bases separated the two germline ends. The CDR3 totals 16 residues. CDR1 SGHRS and CDR2 YFSETQ come from the germline V gene. CDR3: CASSLAPGQGFEKLFF. In DNA, the CDR3 is TGCGCCAGCAGCTTGGCCCCTGGCCAGGGTTTCGAAAAACTGTTTTTT.

This rearrangement joins TRBV6-4 to TRBJ1-2, with 8 bases aligning to TRBD1. Germline-derived CDR1 and CDR2 are MRHNA and SNTAGT. Trimming took 2 bases from V and 1 from J; bases not matched to a gene: 6. This CDR3 is built from 16 residues. CDR3 protein: CASSDTGQAFNYGYTF. The CDR3, as DNA: TGTGCCAGCAGTGACACGGGACAGGCCTTTAACTATGGCTACACCTTC.

The chain carries TRBV27 and TRBJ2-7; 7 bases are a match to TRBD2. This CDR3 is built from 14 residues. Germline loops: CDR1 MNHEY, CDR2 SMNVEV (reference sequence). Trimming at V came to 3 bases and at J to 7 bases, leaving 9 bases not matched to a gene. CDR3 in DNA: TGTGCCAGCAGTTTCGTGGGAGGGCCTCCTGAGCAGTACTTC. It codes for CASSFVGGPPEQYF.

This chain links TRBV7-2 with TRBJ2-7, with D perhaps TRBD2 (5 bases). Germline CDR1 and CDR2: SGHTA and FQGNSA. Trimming left V 1 base short and J 4 bases short, with 14 bases between. The CDR3 runs to 15 residues. This CDR3 reads CASSLDEGGGYEQYF. DNA for the CDR3: TGTGCCAGCAGCTTAGACGAGGGTGGCGGGTACGAGCAGTACTTC. Drawing the rest from reference TRBV7-2 and TRBJ2-7, the complete variable domain is GAGVSQSPSNKVTEKGKDVELRCDPISGHTALYWYRQSLGQGLEFLIYFQGNSAPDKSGLPSDRFSAERTGGSVSTLTIQRTQQEDSAVYLCASSLDEGGGYEQYFGPGTRLTVT.

The J gene is TRBJ2-3, the V gene TRBV7-2, with TRBD2 identical over 12 bases. The CDR3 is 14 amino acids. V gave up 5 bases and J gave up 5 bases; unmatched junction bases: 2. The germline V gene encodes CDR1 SGHTA and CDR2 FQGNSA. CDR3 sequence (DNA): TGTGCCAGCAGCCCGGGACTAGCGGGAGATACGCAGTATTTT. Protein: CASSPGLAGDTQYF.

The J gene is TRBJ1-2, the V gene TRBV19, with D possibly TRBD1 on 6 matching bases. The CDR3 has 17 amino acids. Trimming took 5 bases from V and 4 from J, leaving 23 bases between them. Germline lookup yields CDR1 LNHDA and CDR2 SQIVND (reference sequence). The CDR3 coding sequence is TGTGCCAGTAGTGGGGGCGGCAGGTTAACCACGGGCTATGGCTACACCTTC. Its translation: CASSGGGRLTTGYGYTF.

The gene calls are TRBV6-6 and TRBJ2-5; TRBD1 might be the D (5 bases). The CDR3 consists of 13 residues. Germline V gives CDR1 MNHNY, CDR2 SVGAGI (reference sequence). Trimming took 5 bases from V and 2 from J, leaving 9 bases between them. This CDR3 is CASSRQSQETQYF. The DNA of the CDR3 is TGTGCCAGCAGTCGACAGTCACAAGAGACCCAGTACTTC.

V is TRBV20-1 and J is TRBJ1-2; D uncertain. This CDR3 has 10 residues. The ends were cut back, 5 bases at V and 8 bases at J, with 9 bases in the middle. Germline loops: CDR1 DFQATT, CDR2 SNEGSKA (reference sequence). The DNA for the CDR3 is TGCAGTGCTTCCCTCGGGGGCTACACCTTC. Residues: CSASLGGYTF.

About this clone itself: The final CDR3 position lacks the conserved phenylalanine or tryptophan, pointing to a likely read error. This chain uses TRBV6-5 with TRBJ1-1; D may be TRBD1 (6 bases). The CDR3 spans 15 residues. V lost 6 bases and J lost 0, with 14 bases in between. CDR1 and CDR2 from the germline V gene are MNHEY and SVGAGI. The CDR3 loop is CASRPGGGMNTEAFL. CDR3 in DNA: TGTGCCAGCAGGCCCGGCGGGGGCATGAACACTGAAGCTTTCCTT.

The J gene is TRBJ1-1, the V gene TRBV5-4; D might be TRBD1 (5 bases). CDR1 is SGHNT and CDR2 is YYREEE in the germline V gene (reference sequence). Trimming took off 4 bases at V and 0 bases at J, with 13 bases between the two ends. CDR3 length: 15 amino acids. DNA of the CDR3: TGTGCCAGCAGCAAGACGACAGTTATGAACACTGAAGCTTTCTTT. Protein product: CASSKTTVMNTEAFF.

The rearrangement joins TRBV11-2 to TRBJ1-1, with unresolved D. The ends were cut back, 3 bases at V and 1 base at J, with 9 bases in the middle. The CDR3 runs 14 residues. Per the germline V gene, CDR1 is SGHAT and CDR2 is FQNNGV. The CDR3 loop reads CASSFWRGNTEAFF. The CDR3 DNA reads TGTGCCAGCAGCTTTTGGCGGGGGAACACTGAAGCTTTCTTT.

J is TRBJ2-7 and V is TRBV11-2; TRBD1 matches 9 bases. V lost 7 bases, J lost 4 bases, and 8 bases stayed unmatched. This CDR3 comprises 14 residues. CDR1 is SGHAT, CDR2 FQNNGV, per germline. The CDR3 DNA follows: TGTGCCAGCATCGGGGGGACAGGGATTTACGAGCAGTACTTC. This translates into CASIGGTGIYEQYF.

The gene calls are TRBV9 and TRBJ2-1; TRBD1 agrees at 10 bases. V was clipped by 4 bases and J by 6 bases; unmatched bases: 4. The germline CDR1 and CDR2 sequences are SGDLS and YYNGEE. The CDR3 runs to 14 residues. In DNA form, the CDR3 reads TGTGCCAGCAGCCCGGGACAGGGGTCCAATGAGCAGTTCTTC. Translation: CASSPGQGSNEQFF.

The J gene is TRBJ2-5, the V gene TRBV7-9; maybe TRBD1 (5 bases). Germline loops: CDR1 SEHNR, CDR2 FQNEAQ (reference sequence). V lost 1 base and J lost 5, with 14 bases in between. The CDR3 length is 15 residues. The CDR3, as DNA: TGTGCCAGCAGCTTAGGCCCAGGGCCGGCGGAGACCCAGTACTTC. Translated, it gives CASSLGPGPAETQYF.

The V and J genes are TRBV19 and TRBJ1-2, with 8 nucleotides matching TRBD1. Germline trimming cut 9 bases from V and 4 bases from J; bases unmatched to any gene: 7. The CDR3 loop spans 13 amino acids. Germline CDR1 and CDR2: LNHDA and SQIVND (reference sequence). CDR3 protein: CASLGQDRYGYTF. As DNA, the CDR3 is TGTGCCAGCCTGGGACAGGATCGCTATGGCTACACCTTC.

As to this clone: At the DNA level, this CDR3 is encoded by other sequences in the same sample as well. The chain has TRBV6-5 and TRBJ1-1, with D perhaps TRBD1 (5 bases). Germline V gene data show CDR1 as MNHEY and CDR2 as SVGAGI. This CDR3 region has 13 residues. Trimming left V 3 bases short and J 3 bases short, with 8 bases between. The CDR3 DNA follows: TGTGCCAGCAGTTATGGGGGGGACACTGAAGCTTTCTTT. The encoded protein is CASSYGGDTEAFF.

This chain links TRBV4-1 with TRBJ2-3; 8 nucleotides line up with TRBD2. The germline V gene has CDR1 MGHRA and CDR2 YSYEKL. The ends lost 1 base at V and 2 bases at J; junction bases unmatched: 5. The CDR3 totals 16 residues. CDR3 sequence (DNA): TGCGCCAGCAGCCAAGGACTAGCGAGAATCACAGATACGCAGTATTTT. Translating gives CASSQGLARITDTQYF.

This CDR3 reads CASSPTHGTDTQYF. For the CDR3, the DNA is TGCGCCAGCAGCCCAACACACGGCACAGATACGCAGTATTTT. The gene calls are TRBV5-1 and TRBJ2-3; no firm D call. There are 14 residues in the CDR3. Trimming removed 4 bases at V and 1 base at J, with 10 bases between. CDR1 SGHRS and CDR2 YFSETQ come from the germline V gene.

The rearrangement uses TRBV7-2 and TRBJ2-2; 7 nucleotides line up with TRBD2. Germline trimming cut 1 base from V and 6 bases from J; bases unmatched to any gene: 5. CDR1 is SGHTA, CDR2 FQGNSA, per germline. This CDR3 has 15 amino acids. CDR3 loop: CASSLVTGGSGELFF. The CDR3 nucleotides read TGTGCCAGCAGCTTAGTTACGGGAGGCTCCGGGGAGCTGTTTTTT.

The chain joins TRBV7-2 to TRBJ1-3, with TRBD1 matching over 7 bases. The CDR3 extends over 15 amino acids. CDR1 and CDR2 from the germline V gene are SGHTA and FQGNSA. J gave up 0 bases and V 5 bases, and 4 bases lay outside the gene matches. This chain's CDR3 is CASSLWTGSGNTIYF. The DNA for the CDR3 is TGTGCCAGCAGCCTCTGGACAGGCTCTGGAAACACCATATATTTT.

The V gene is TRBV5-4, the J gene TRBJ2-7; 14 nucleotides line up with TRBD2. The CDR3 has 14 amino acids. Germline assignment: CDR1 SGHNT and CDR2 YYREEE (reference sequence). V shed 7 bases and J 6 bases; nucleotides not matched to a gene: 6. DNA of the CDR3: TGTGCCAGCTCTAGGGGACTAGCGGGAGTCGAGCAGTACTTC. This gives the protein CASSRGLAGVEQYF.

The chain carries TRBV11-3 and TRBJ2-7, with D tentatively TRBD2 (5 bases). CDR3 length equals 13 residues. Germline values: CDR1 SGHNT, CDR2 YENEEA. Trimming cost V 0 bases and J 5 bases, with 8 bases left between them. The CDR3 bases are TGTGCCAGCAGCTTAGATCCCGGGAACGAGCAGTACTTC. Protein sequence: CASSLDPGNEQYF.

In nucleotides, the CDR3 is TGTGCCAGCAGTGCCCGGGACTGGAATCAGCCCCAGCATTTT. Protein product: CASSARDWNQPQHF. V is TRBV2 and J is TRBJ1-5; D perhaps matches TRBD1 (5 bases). The CDR3 contains 14 residues. Between the trimmed V and J ends, which lost 4 bases and 4 bases, there was a span of 11 bases. Germline V lookup: CDR1 SNHLY, CDR2 FYNNEI. Full variable domain (rest looked up from reference TRBV2 and TRBJ1-5): EPEVTQTPSHQVTQMGQEVILRCVPISNHLYFYWYRQILGQKVEFLVSFYNNEISEKSEIFDDQFSVERPDGSNFTLKIRSTKLEDSAMYFCASSARDWNQPQHFGDGTRLSIL.

The chain couples TRBV19 to TRBJ2-2; 10 nucleotides agree with TRBD2. The CDR3 covers 16 residues. The germline V gene encodes CDR1 LNHDA and CDR2 SQIVND (reference sequence). J gave up 5 bases and V 4 bases, and 7 bases lay outside the gene matches. The CDR3 reads CASSTWTSGRTGELFF. The CDR3 bases are TGTGCCAGTAGTACTTGGACTAGCGGTCGGACCGGGGAGCTGTTTTTT.

The chain has TRBV27 and TRBJ2-1; 9 nucleotides line up with TRBD2. The length of the CDR3 is 16 residues. Germline trimming cut 6 bases from V and 6 bases from J; bases unmatched to any gene: 12. The germline V gene encodes CDR1 MNHEY and CDR2 SMNVEV (reference sequence). The CDR3, as DNA: TGTGCCAGCAGAAAACTATTGGCGGGAGGGGTCAATGAGCAGTTCTTC. Encoded protein: CASRKLLAGGVNEQFF.